This T cell receptor beta chain was captured by sequencing in a study of patients and donors after allogeneic stem cell transplantation. One entry per CDR3 protein results from TCRdb running MiXCR on the RT-PCR reads. Of roughly 940,000 distinct CDR3 sequences listed, more than 15% were seen once; the top ten hold 5% to 6.5%. Germline loops: CDR1 MDHEN, CDR2 SYDVKM. The CDR3 has 16 residues. Trimming stripped 3 bases from V and 6 bases from J, with 19 bases between. Sequenced sample: blood, either unsorted or a sorted T cell fraction (not recorded which). This clonotype originated in a human donor who was either an allogeneic HSCT recipient or a stem cell or donor lymphocyte infusion donor (not recorded which). It is not recorded whose cells these are; they may come from a transplant donor. This chain joins TRBV28 and TRBJ2-3, with a tentative D call TRBD2 (5 bases). CDR3 DNA: TGTGCCAGCAGTTTCCTCGGAGGAGATAGTACGGATACGCAGTATTTT. Translating it yields CASSFLGGDSTDTQYF.